This TCR beta chain was observed in a study of human CD8 memory T cell subsets. Study-wide results and limits: Stem-like memory and precursor exhausted T cells, unlike effector memory cells, were similarly highly diverse.

The CDR3 is 17 amino acids. By negative magnetic separation, total CD8+ T cells were enriched. Duplicate vials holding roughly 150,000 sorted CD8+ T cells per subset yielded the RNA. Preparation of the TCR beta libraries relied on UMI-labeled 5' RACE. TCRdb re-called the 5' RACE reads and gives one entry per CDR3 protein, without DNA. Its table records fewer than 8,000 distinct CDR3 sequences. A note on this clonotype: The target antigen is unknown.

This receptor was taken from a human donor in good health. The specimen sequenced was CD8+ T cells from PBMCs. V is TRBV21-1 and J is TRBJ2-2; TCRdb proposes TRBD2, but this gene call is untestable without DNA. TRBV21-1 is a recognized pseudogene. CDR3 sequence: CASSPSPGLTNTGELFF.